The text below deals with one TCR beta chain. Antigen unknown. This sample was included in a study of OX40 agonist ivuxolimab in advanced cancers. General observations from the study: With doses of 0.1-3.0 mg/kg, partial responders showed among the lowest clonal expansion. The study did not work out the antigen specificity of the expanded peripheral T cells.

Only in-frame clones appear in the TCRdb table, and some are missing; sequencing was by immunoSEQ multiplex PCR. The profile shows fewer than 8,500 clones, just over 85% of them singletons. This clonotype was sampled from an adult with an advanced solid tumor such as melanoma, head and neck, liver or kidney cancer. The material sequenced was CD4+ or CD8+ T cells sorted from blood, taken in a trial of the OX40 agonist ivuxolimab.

The CDR3 bases are TGTGCCAGTAGTGATACAGGCGCAGGGCGGGACAATGAGCAGTTCTTC. It translates to CASSDTGAGRDNEQFF. The chain carries TRBV19 and TRBJ2-1, with D possibly being TRBD1 or TRBD2 (5 bases each). The germline V gene encodes CDR1 LNHDA and CDR2 SQIVND (reference sequence). The V end was cut by 5 bases, the J end by 5 bases, with 19 bases between. The CDR3 extends over 16 amino acids.